These 8 T cell receptor beta chains came from one sample sequenced in a study of blood T cells in healthy people across ages. Next came a second PCR, run for about 7 to 12 cycles, which used a sample-barcoded 5' primer along with a J-beta primer mix. TCRdb called the 5' RACE reads again in MiXCR, with one record for every CDR3 protein. Of approximately 1.5 million distinct CDR3 sequences in the sample, roughly 43% were seen once. What was sequenced was blood. Receptors originate from a woman aged 18-29 years in good health.

This clonotype was seen a handful of times. The gene calls are TRBV6-2 or TRBV6-3 and TRBJ2-7; no reliable D call. The J call is uncertain, as TRBJ2-5 better fits the DNA end. The CDR3 covers 12 residues. From germline, CDR1 is MNHEY and CDR2 SVGEGT. The CDR3 DNA reads as TGTGCCAGCAGTCCACCGCTCCAGACCCAGTACTTC. It translates to CASSPPLQTQYF.

This chain links TRBV4-3 with TRBJ1-2; the D gene is possibly TRBD1 (5 bases). CDR3 length: 15 residues. Trimming took off 0 bases at V and 6 bases at J, with 14 bases between the two ends. Germline CDR1 LGHNA, CDR2 YSLEER. Here the CDR3 reads CASSQDHPRVDGYTF. Here the CDR3 DNA reads TGCGCCAGCAGCCAAGATCACCCCAGGGTGGATGGCTACACCTTC.

This clonotype showed up just a few times. The V gene is TRBV6-2 or TRBV6-3, the J gene TRBJ2-1; 8 nucleotides agree with TRBD1. The V and J ends lost 2 bases and 5 bases, in that order; junction bases with no gene match: 8. In germline, CDR1 is MNHEY, CDR2 SVGEGT. The CDR3 has 16 amino acids. The CDR3 here is CASSYPTGVIDNEQFF. The CDR3 DNA follows: TGTGCCAGCAGTTACCCGACAGGGGTTATAGACAATGAGCAGTTCTTC.

With regard to this clonotype: One end of the junction is discordant with germline, which a read error may explain. The chain has TRBV29-1 and TRBJ1-1; perhaps TRBD1 as D (6 bases). The CDR3 has 12 residues. Germline loops: CDR1 SQVTM, CDR2 ANQGSEA. The DNA of the CDR3 is TGCAGCTCGTCCGGGCGGGACACTGAAACTTTCTTT. This sequence encodes CSSSGRDTETFF.

A word on this clonotype: It may be a read error: a sequence one base away is much more abundant. The genes are TRBV13 and TRBJ2-1; weak D call: TRBD2 (5 bases). CDR1 PRHDT and CDR2 FYEKMQ come from the germline V gene (reference sequence). The CDR3 totals 14 residues. V lost 1 base, J lost 5 bases, and 9 bases lay in between. CDR3 sequence: CASSLVRADNEQFF. CDR3 DNA sequence: TGTGCCAGCAGCTTAGTCCGAGCGGACAATGAGCAGTTCTTC.

The rearrangement joins TRBV5-1 to TRBJ2-4; 11 bases line up with TRBD2. The J call may be wrong; the DNA end is better matched by TRBJ2-7. The germline V gene encodes CDR1 SGHRS and CDR2 YFSETQ. This CDR3 has 16 residues. The CDR3 loop is CASSAHLAGGTYEQYF. The CDR3 bases are TGCGCCAGCAGCGCCCACCTAGCGGGAGGAACCTACGAGCAGTACTTC.

The chain employs TRBV27 and TRBJ1-6; D is unclear. Trimming stripped 6 bases from V and 9 bases from J, with 12 bases between. Per the germline V gene, CDR1 is MNHEY and CDR2 is SMNVEV (reference sequence). The CDR3 length is 13 residues. CDR3 sequence: CASSRQAVSPLHF. In DNA, the CDR3 is TGTGCCAGCAGCCGCCAGGCTGTTTCACCCCTCCACTTT.

V is TRBV4-3 and J is TRBJ1-4; D is possibly TRBD1 (5 bases). The CDR3 is made up of 16 amino acids. Trimming left V 2 bases short and J 3 bases short, with 13 bases between. Germline CDR1 LGHNA, CDR2 YSLEER. The CDR3 region has the DNA TGCGCCAGCAGCCAATTTGCCGGGGGTCCTAATGAAAAACTGTTTTTT. Residues: CASSQFAGGPNEKLFF.